This TCR beta chain was observed in a study of blood T cell repertoires in COVID-19. Looking at the study overall: The analysed material was cDNA or gDNA that came from T cells, B-cell-depleted T cells, or PBMCs.

This CDR3 region has 13 residues. Trimming shortened V by 6 bases and J by 4 bases, and 13 bases separated the two germline ends. The authors' processing: Nucleated cell number was recorded as an estimate derived from reference gene primer amplification. The protocol was immunoSEQ multiplex PCR, while the TCRdb copy is restricted to in-frame clones and leaves out a portion. V, J and clone size are those of that table, while D and trimming were read from the DNA. There are around 130,000 clones in the sample; around 82% occur only once, and about an eighth lies in the top ten. The sequenced sample was peripheral blood. The TCR was taken from a human donor in a cohort sampled during active COVID-19. The rearrangement links TRBV12-3 or TRBV12-4 to TRBJ2-7, with D possibly being TRBD2 (5 bases). The CDR3 reads CASRKSGSYEQYF. CDR3 nucleotide sequence: TGTGCCAGCAGAAAGTCGGGGTCTTACGAGCAGTACTTC.